A single T cell receptor (beta chain) is shown here with its context. The sample is drawn from a study of T cell changes during pregnancy in multiple sclerosis. The ends were cut back, 9 bases at V and 2 bases at J, with 8 bases in the middle. CDR1 MDHEN and CDR2 SYDVKM come from the germline V gene. This CDR3 is 12 amino acids long. The data were produced by immunoSEQ multiplex PCR, yet TCRdb's version contains in-frame clones alone and is incomplete. The sample includes fewer than 55,000 clones, about 87% seen only once; the top ten take about 2%. The V call is TRBV28, the J call TRBJ1-5; D call uncertain. The sequencing here drew on peripheral blood, taken in the first trimester of pregnancy. The source is a female donor with multiple sclerosis, enrolled in a pregnancy study. The CDR3 loop reads CASREGNQPQHF. For the CDR3, the DNA is TGTGCCAGTAGAGAAGGCAATCAGCCCCAGCATTTT.